This TCR beta chain was sequenced during a study of T cell changes during pregnancy in multiple sclerosis. Assay: immunoSEQ multiplex PCR; the TCRdb copy retains only in-frame clones and omits some. The sample includes 50,000 to 70,000 clones, 92% of them seen just once. CDR3 length equals 20 residues. Germline CDR1 reads SGHVS; CDR2 reads FQNEAQ. V gave up 1 base and J gave up 0 bases, with 25 bases separating them. The sample here was peripheral blood, taken in the first trimester of pregnancy. The sequence came from a female donor with multiple sclerosis, enrolled in a pregnancy study. The chain recombines TRBV7-8 with TRBJ2-7, with D perhaps TRBD1 (5 bases). The CDR3 region is CASSLVTQARRTPSSYEQYF. The DNA of the CDR3 is TGTGCCAGCAGCTTAGTTACACAGGCGCGACGTACTCCGAGCTCCTACGAGCAGTACTTC.